This is a list of T cell receptor beta chains from one sample in a study of blood T cell repertoires in COVID-19. The method was immunoSEQ multiplex PCR; TCRdb's version includes in-frame clones alone and lacks a portion of them. Of more than 85,000 clones in the sample, about 80% are singletons; the top ten hold about 3.8%. Specimen: peripheral blood. The receptors were sampled from a woman older than 75 with acute or convalescent COVID-19. The CDR3 runs from the conserved cysteine through the conserved F or W. D genes are given only for firm matches. Clone size is not always given. Where it is, it says once, few, many or a class for expanded clones.

clone_size j_call v_call d_call cdr3_aa cdr3_nt
few TRBJ1-1 TRBV28 NA CASSRSTEAFF TGTGCCAGCAGTCGGAGCACTGAAGCTTTCTTT
NA TRBJ1-5 TRBV7-8 TRBD1 CASSLSGGEGAKRPQHF TGTGCCAGCAGCTTATCAGGCGGCGAGGGGGCGAAACGGCCCCAGCATTTT
NA TRBJ1-4 TRBV5-1 TRBD1 CASSYGQGKLEKLFF TGCGCCAGCAGCTACGGACAGGGCAAGCTTGAAAAACTGTTTTTT
NA TRBJ1-5 TRBV29-1 TRBD1 CSVGDSRNQPQHF TGCAGCGTTGGGGACAGCCGCAATCAGCCCCAGCATTTT
NA TRBJ1-1 TRBV5-1 TRBD1 CASSLMGGTGGYGTEAFF TGCGCCAGCAGCTTGATGGGAGGGACAGGGGGCTACGGCACTGAAGCTTTCTTT
NA TRBJ2-7 TRBV27 NA CASSRGTYEQYF TGTGCCAGCAGTAGAGGGACCTACGAGCAGTACTTC
NA TRBJ1-1 TRBV2 NA CASIELNTEAFF TGTGCCAGCATAGAATTGAACACTGAAGCTTTCTTT
NA TRBJ2-7 TRBV30 NA CACGGYSYEQYF TGTGCCTGCGGGGGTTACTCCTACGAGCAGTACTTC
NA TRBJ2-7 TRBV2 NA CASSAPPNRQYF TGTGCCAGCAGTGCTCCTCCGAACAGGCAGTACTTC
NA TRBJ1-2 TRBV28 TRBD1 CASSLSYGDRKGGYTF TGTGCCAGCAGTTTAAGCTATGGGGACAGAAAAGGTGGCTACACCTTC
few TRBJ1-4 TRBV30 TRBD1 CAWIGTGDREKLFF TGTGCCTGGATTGGGACAGGGGATCGTGAAAAACTGTTTTTT
few TRBJ1-1 TRBV18 NA CASSRGPEAFF TGTGCCAGCTCACGGGGCCCTGAAGCTTTCTTT
NA TRBJ1-1 TRBV19 NA CASSSDRTYTEAFF TGTGCCAGTAGTTCCGACAGGACCTACACTGAAGCTTTCTTT
NA TRBJ1-5 TRBV24-1 TRBD1 CAIPTGRYQPQHF TGTGCCATCCCGACAGGGCGATATCAGCCCCAGCATTTT
NA TRBJ2-5 TRBV19 NA CASSIDPARDQETQYF TGTGCCAGTAGTATAGATCCGGCCCGGGACCAAGAGACCCAGTACTTC
NA TRBJ1-1 TRBV27 TRBD1 CASTPRSGGNTEAFF TGTGCCAGCACCCCTCGATCAGGGGGAAACACTGAAGCTTTCTTT
NA TRBJ2-7 TRBV5-4 TRBD2 CASSSGLAGKTYEQYF TGTGCCAGCAGCTCGGGACTAGCGGGAAAGACCTACGAGCAGTACTTC
NA TRBJ1-1 TRBV3-1/TRBV3-2 NA CASSSGGGLEAFF TGTGCCAGCTCCTCGGGGGGGGGTCTAGAGGCTTTCTTT
NA TRBJ1-1 TRBV18 TRBD1 CASSPKKTGDTEAFF TGTGCCAGCTCACCTAAAAAGACAGGGGACACTGAAGCTTTCTTT
NA TRBJ2-3 TRBV5-4 NA CASSFSGTPANTQYF TGTGCCAGCAGCTTTTCCGGGACTCCAGCGAATACGCAGTATTTT
NA TRBJ2-2 TRBV7-9 NA CASILYNTGELFF TGTGCCAGCATTTTGTATAACACCGGGGAGCTGTTTTTT
NA TRBJ1-4 TRBV5-5 NA CASSLAGGSNEKLFF TGTGCCAGCAGCTTGGCCGGGGGAAGCAATGAAAAACTGTTTTTT
NA TRBJ2-3 TRBV4-2 TRBD2 CASSSRTSDTQYF TGTGCCAGCAGCTCAAGGACTAGCGATACGCAGTATTTT
NA TRBJ2-7 TRBV5-1 NA CASSLWALGDEQYF TGCGCCAGCAGCTTGTGGGCCCTAGGGGACGAGCAGTACTTC
NA TRBJ1-5 TRBV4-2 TRBD1 CASSQDGQGGQPQHF TGTGCCAGCAGCCAGGACGGACAGGGGGGTCAGCCCCAGCATTTT
NA TRBJ1-5 TRBV10-3 TRBD1 CAISESTGTGQPQHF TGTGCCATCAGTGAGTCGACGGGGACAGGTCAGCCCCAGCATTTT
NA TRBJ1-2 TRBV2 NA CASSIQGGQNYGYTF TGTGCCAGCAGTATACAGGGAGGGCAGAACTATGGCTACACCTTC
NA TRBJ2-2 TRBV9 TRBD1 CASSVQGAGELFF TGTGCCAGCAGCGTGCAGGGGGCCGGGGAGCTGTTTTTT
once TRBJ2-1 TRBV18 NA CASSPLDRYSYNEQFF TGTGCCAGCTCACCCCTCGACAGGTATTCCTACAATGAGCAGTTCTTC
NA TRBJ1-1 TRBV19 TRBD1 CASSAPGQGAQTEAFF TGTGCCAGTAGTGCGCCGGGACAGGGAGCCCAAACTGAAGCTTTCTTT
NA TRBJ1-2 TRBV28 NA CASNNKFYGYTF TGTGCCAGCAACAATAAGTTCTATGGCTACACCTTC
NA TRBJ2-3 TRBV18 NA CASSPPWGFGTDTQYF TGTGCCAGCTCACCACCGTGGGGCTTCGGCACAGATACGCAGTATTTT
NA TRBJ2-1 TRBV7-2 NA CASSLRPGESYNEQFF TGTGCCAGCAGCTTACGGCCAGGGGAGTCCTACAATGAGCAGTTCTTC
few TRBJ1-1 TRBV29-1 TRBD1 CSVRQGQGARNTEAFF TGCAGCGTGAGACAGGGCCAAGGGGCGCGGAACACTGAAGCTTTCTTT
NA TRBJ2-4 TRBV19 TRBD2 CASSSSGRAGQNIQYF TGTGCCAGTAGTAGTAGCGGGAGGGCGGGTCAAAACATTCAGTACTTC
NA TRBJ2-5 TRBV20-1 NA CSASYPFGGTETQYF TGCAGTGCTAGTTACCCCTTCGGAGGGACGGAGACCCAGTACTTC
NA TRBJ1-2 TRBV18 NA CASSIQGDGYTF TGTGCCAGCTCTATCCAGGGCGATGGCTACACCTTC
NA TRBJ2-7 TRBV7-2 TRBD2 CASSRTGTSGEQYF TGTGCCAGCAGCCGCACCGGGACTAGCGGAGAGCAGTACTTC
NA TRBJ1-2 TRBV19 TRBD1 CASHRGPYGYTF TGTGCCAGTCACAGGGGACCCTATGGCTACACCTTC
many TRBJ2-4 TRBV6-1 TRBD2 CASSEAIAGANIQYF TGTGCCAGCAGTGAAGCGATAGCGGGGGCTAACATTCAGTACTTC
few TRBJ2-2 TRBV4-3 TRBD2 CASSPHSGSVPGELFF TGCGCCAGCAGCCCACATAGCGGGAGCGTCCCCGGGGAGCTGTTTTTT
NA TRBJ2-1 TRBV1 NA CTSSVNVQQREGNEQFF TGCACCAGCAGCGTCAACGTTCAGCAGCGGGAGGGCAATGAGCAGTTCTTC
NA TRBJ1-6 TRBV19 TRBD1 CASGTGQRSFRTDSPLHF TGTGCCAGTGGGACAGGGCAGAGGTCCTTCAGAACGGATTCACCCCTCCACTTT
NA TRBJ1-2 TRBV30 NA CAWSVFRQNYGYTF TGTGCCTGGAGTGTATTTCGACAGAACTATGGCTACACCTTC
NA TRBJ2-7 TRBV18 TRBD2 CASSLPAGVGEQYF TGTGCCAGCTCACTTCCAGCGGGAGTCGGGGAGCAGTACTTC
few TRBJ2-1 TRBV20-1 NA CSARESYEQFF TGCAGTGCCCGGGAGTCGTATGAGCAGTTCTTC
NA TRBJ1-5 TRBV7-2 TRBD1 CASSFEGASTQPQHF TGTGCCAGCAGCTTCGAGGGGGCATCGACTCAGCCCCAGCATTTT